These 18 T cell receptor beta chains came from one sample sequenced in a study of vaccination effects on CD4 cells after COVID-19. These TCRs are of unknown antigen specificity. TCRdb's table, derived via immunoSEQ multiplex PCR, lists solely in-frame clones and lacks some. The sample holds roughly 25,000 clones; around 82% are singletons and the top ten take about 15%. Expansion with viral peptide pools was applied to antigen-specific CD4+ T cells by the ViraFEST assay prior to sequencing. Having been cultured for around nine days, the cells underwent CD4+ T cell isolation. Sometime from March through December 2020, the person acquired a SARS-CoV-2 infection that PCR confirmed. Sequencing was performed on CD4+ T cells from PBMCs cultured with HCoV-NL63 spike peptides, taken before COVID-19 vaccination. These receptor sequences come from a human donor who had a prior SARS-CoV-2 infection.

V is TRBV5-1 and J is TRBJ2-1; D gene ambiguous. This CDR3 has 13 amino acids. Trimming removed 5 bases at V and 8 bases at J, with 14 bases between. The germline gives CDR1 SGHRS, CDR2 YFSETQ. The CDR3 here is CASSSPGAHEQFF. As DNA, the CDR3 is TGCGCCAGCAGTTCCCCCGGTGCCCATGAGCAGTTCTTC.

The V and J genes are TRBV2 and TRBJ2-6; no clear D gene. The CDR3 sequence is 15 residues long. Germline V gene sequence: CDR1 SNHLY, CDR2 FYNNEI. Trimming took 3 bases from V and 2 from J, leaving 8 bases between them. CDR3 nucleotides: TGTGCCAGCAGTGAGGCGAGGCCTGGGGCCAACGTCCTGACTTTC. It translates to CASSEARPGANVLTF. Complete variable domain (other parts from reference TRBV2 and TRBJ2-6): EPEVTQTPSHQVTQMGQEVILRCVPISNHLYFYWYRQILGQKVEFLVSFYNNEISEKSEIFDDQFSVERPDGSNFTLKIRSTKLEDSAMYFCASSEARPGANVLTFGAGSRLTVL.

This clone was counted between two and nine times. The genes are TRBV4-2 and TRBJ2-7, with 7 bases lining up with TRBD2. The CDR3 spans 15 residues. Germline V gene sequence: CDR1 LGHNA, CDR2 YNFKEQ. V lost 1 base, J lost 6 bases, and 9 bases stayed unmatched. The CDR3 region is CASSQVEGGLSEQYF. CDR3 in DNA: TGTGCCAGCAGCCAAGTTGAGGGAGGGCTCAGCGAGCAGTACTTC.

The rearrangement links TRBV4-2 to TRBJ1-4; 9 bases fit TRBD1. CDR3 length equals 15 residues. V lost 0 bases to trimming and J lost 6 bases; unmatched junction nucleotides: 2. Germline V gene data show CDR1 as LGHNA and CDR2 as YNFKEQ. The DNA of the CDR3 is TGTGCCAGCAGCCAAGATAGACAGGGGGATGAAAAACTGTTTTTT. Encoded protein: CASSQDRQGDEKLFF.

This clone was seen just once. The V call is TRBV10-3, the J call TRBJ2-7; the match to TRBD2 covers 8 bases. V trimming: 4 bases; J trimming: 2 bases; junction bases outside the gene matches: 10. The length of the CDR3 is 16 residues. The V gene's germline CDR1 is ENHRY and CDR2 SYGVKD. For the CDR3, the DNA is TGTGCCATCAGTGCCCCAAAAGCGGGAGCAGCCTACGAGCAGTACTTC. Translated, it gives CAISAPKAGAAYEQYF.

The CDR3 nucleotides read TGTGCCAGCAGGCCGGGACGAAACCCTGCGAACACCGGGGAGCTGTTTTTT. Amino acids: CASRPGRNPANTGELFF. The rearrangement links TRBV27 to TRBJ2-2; D tentatively reads TRBD1 or TRBD2 (5 bases each). CDR3 length: 17 amino acids. The germline CDR1 and CDR2 sequences are MNHEY and SMNVEV (reference sequence). Trimming cost V 6 bases and J 0 bases, with 17 bases left between them.

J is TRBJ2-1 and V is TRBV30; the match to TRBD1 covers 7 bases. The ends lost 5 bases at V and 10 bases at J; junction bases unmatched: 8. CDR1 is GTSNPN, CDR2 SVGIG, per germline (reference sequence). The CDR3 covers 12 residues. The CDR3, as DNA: TGTGCCTGGGATTACGGGACAGAAGAGCAGTTCTTC. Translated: CAWDYGTEEQFF.

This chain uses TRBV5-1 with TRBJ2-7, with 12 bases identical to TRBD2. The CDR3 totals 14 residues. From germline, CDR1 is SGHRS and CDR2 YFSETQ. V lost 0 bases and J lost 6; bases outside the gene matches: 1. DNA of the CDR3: TGCGCCAGCAGCTTGGAACTAGCGGGGGGCGAGCAGTACTTC. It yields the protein CASSLELAGGEQYF.

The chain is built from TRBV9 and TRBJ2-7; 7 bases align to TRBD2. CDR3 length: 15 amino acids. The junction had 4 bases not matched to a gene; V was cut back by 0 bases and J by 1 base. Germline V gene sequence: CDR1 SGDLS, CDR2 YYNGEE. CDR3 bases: TGTGCCAGCAGCGTAGGTCCCGGGAGGTCCTACGAGCAGTACTTC. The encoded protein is CASSVGPGRSYEQYF.

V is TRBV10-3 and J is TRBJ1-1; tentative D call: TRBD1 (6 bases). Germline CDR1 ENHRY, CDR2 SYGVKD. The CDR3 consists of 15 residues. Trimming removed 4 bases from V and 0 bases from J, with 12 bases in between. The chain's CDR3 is CAISAPGTLNTEAFF. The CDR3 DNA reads TGTGCCATCAGTGCACCCGGGACATTGAACACTGAAGCTTTCTTT.

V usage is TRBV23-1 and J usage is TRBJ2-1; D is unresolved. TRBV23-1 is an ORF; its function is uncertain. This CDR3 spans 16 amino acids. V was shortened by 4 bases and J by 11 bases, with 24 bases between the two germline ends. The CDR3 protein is CASSRQPQGQHQKQFF. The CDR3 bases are TGCGCCAGCAGTCGGCAACCCCAAGGCCAACACCAGAAGCAGTTCTTC.

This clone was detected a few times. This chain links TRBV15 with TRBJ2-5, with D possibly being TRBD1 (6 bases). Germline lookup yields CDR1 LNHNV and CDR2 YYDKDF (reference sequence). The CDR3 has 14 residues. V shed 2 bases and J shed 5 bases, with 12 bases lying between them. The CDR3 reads CATSRTDSWETQYF. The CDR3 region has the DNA TGTGCCACCAGCAGAACGGACAGTTGGGAGACCCAGTACTTC.

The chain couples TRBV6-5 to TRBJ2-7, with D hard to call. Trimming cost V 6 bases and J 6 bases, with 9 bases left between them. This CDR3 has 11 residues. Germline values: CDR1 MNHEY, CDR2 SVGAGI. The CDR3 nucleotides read TGTGCCAGCAGACTTTGGGGCGAGCAGTACTTC. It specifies CASRLWGEQYF.

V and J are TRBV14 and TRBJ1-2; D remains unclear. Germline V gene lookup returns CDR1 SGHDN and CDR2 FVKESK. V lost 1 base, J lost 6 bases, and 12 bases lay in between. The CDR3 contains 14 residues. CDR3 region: CASSQVPEAHGYTF. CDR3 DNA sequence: TGTGCCAGCAGCCAAGTCCCGGAGGCCCATGGCTACACCTTC.

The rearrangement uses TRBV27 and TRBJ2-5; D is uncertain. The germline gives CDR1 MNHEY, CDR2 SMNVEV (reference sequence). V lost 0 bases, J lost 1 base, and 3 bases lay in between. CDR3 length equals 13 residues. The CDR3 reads CASSLSRQETQYF. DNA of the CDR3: TGTGCCAGCAGTTTATCCCGCCAAGAGACCCAGTACTTC.

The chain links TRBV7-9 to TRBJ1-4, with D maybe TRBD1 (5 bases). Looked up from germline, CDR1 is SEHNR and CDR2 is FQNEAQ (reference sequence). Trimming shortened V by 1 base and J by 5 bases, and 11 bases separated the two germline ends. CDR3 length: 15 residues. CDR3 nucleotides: TGTGCCAGCAGCTTAGGGTCAGGGTCAAATGAAAAACTGTTTTTT. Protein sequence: CASSLGSGSNEKLFF.

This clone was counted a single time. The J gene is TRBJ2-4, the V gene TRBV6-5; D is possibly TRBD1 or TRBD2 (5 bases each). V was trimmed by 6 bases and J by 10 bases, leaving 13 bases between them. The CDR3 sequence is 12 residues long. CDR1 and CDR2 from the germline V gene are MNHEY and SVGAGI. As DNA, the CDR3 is TGTGCCAGCAGAAGCGAGGGACCAATTCAGTACTTC. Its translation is CASRSEGPIQYF.

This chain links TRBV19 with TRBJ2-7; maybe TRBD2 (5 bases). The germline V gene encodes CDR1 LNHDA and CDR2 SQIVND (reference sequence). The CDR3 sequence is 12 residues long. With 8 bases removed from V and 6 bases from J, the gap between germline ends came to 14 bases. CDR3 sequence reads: CASSRGGGEQYF. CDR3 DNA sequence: TGTGCCAGTTCCCGCGGTGGAGGCGAGCAGTACTTC.